In its sample, the clone carrying this T cell receptor beta chain was seen a few times. Its cognate antigen is unknown. The CDR3 end falls 3 residues outside the read, so it is completed with the germline J gene. The sample originates from a study of T cell clonality in common variable immunodeficiency. The CDR3 contains 16 residues. The ends lost 0 bases at V and 9 bases at J; junction bases unmatched: 13. Germline V lookup: CDR1 GTSNPN, CDR2 SVGIG (reference sequence). Heparinized whole blood, 5 to 8 ml, came from each donor. TCRdb keeps only in-frame clones here, not all; method: immunoSEQ multiplex PCR. The sample has 35,000 or so clones, none seen only once. Regarding the study as a whole: Reportedly, TCR beta sequences from common variable immunodeficiency showed fewer deletions and N-nucleotide insertions. TCRbeta clonality was increased in CVID versus healthy controls.

Sequenced input: peripheral blood mononuclear cells. This sequence originates from a human donor with common variable immunodeficiency. The chain combines TRBV30 with TRBJ1-5, with 8 bases that match TRBD1. The CDR3 DNA, read in part, is TGTGCCTGGAGTGTAAGGTCAGGGGGCCTGGGGTCGCCC. Its protein product is CAWSVRSGGLGSP. The entire CDR3 protein is CAWSVRSGGLGSPQHF.